The clone carrying this T cell receptor (beta chain) was seen a handful of times. The antigen remains undetermined. These data originate in a study of T cells in localized non-small cell lung cancer. Using immunoSEQ multiplex PCR, the repertoire was profiled, and TCRdb retains in-frame clones only, with some absent. The profile shows under 2,000 clones, around 30% of them singletons. Study-level points and caveats: A median of around 52 clones ranked among the top 100 in tumor appeared in adjacent lung.

Germline V gene sequence: CDR1 SGHNT, CDR2 YENEEA. The length of the CDR3 is 15 residues. V was pared by 3 bases and J by 3 bases, with 4 bases of the junction left unmatched. The receptor was derived from a man aged 35-75 years with stage II lung adenocarcinoma. This chain links TRBV11-3 with TRBJ2-5; 10 bases are shared with TRBD2. Sequenced material: lung tumor tissue, taken before any cancer treatment. The CDR3, as DNA: TGTGCCAGCAGCTTGGGGCTAGCGGGAGAAGAGACCCAGTACTTC. Encoded protein: CASSLGLAGEETQYF.